The source of this T cell receptor (beta chain) is a study of T cells expressing NK-cell markers. Study summary: The authors derived TCR beta repertoires from sorted CD3+CD56+NKG2C+, CD3+CD56+NKG2C- and CD3+CD56-NKG2C+ T cells.

Study-level results: HCMV specificity of expanded NKG2C+ T cell clones remained unclear. The CD3+CD56-NKG2C+ fraction of several donors was likewise dominated by these clonotypes.

Concerning this clonotype: Its antigen is not identified.

The germline CDR1 and CDR2 sequences are DFQATT and SNEGSKA (reference sequence). CDR3 length equals 15 residues. TCRdb re-called the 5' RACE reads and gives one entry per CDR3 protein, without DNA. The listing contains some 410,000 distinct CDR3 sequences. The sequence came from a woman between 18 and 70 years old in good health. The chain is built from TRBV20-1 and TRBJ1-5. The sample consisted of blood T cells: a sorted CD56 or NKG2C T cell subset, CD4+ or CD8+ T cells, or bulk PBMC T cells (not recorded which). The CDR3 spells CSASQTVDSNQPQHF.